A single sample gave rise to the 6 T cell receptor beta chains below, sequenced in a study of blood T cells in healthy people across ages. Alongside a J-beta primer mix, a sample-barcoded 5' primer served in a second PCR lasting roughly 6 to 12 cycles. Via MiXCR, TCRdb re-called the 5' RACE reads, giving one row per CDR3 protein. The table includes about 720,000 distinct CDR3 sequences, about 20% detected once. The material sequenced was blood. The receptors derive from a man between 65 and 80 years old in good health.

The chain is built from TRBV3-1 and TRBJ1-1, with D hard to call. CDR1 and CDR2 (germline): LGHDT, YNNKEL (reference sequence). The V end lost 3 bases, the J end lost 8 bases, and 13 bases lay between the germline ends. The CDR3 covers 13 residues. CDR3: CASSHAFNAEAFF. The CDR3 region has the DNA TGTGCCAGCAGCCACGCCTTCAACGCGGAAGCTTTCTTT.

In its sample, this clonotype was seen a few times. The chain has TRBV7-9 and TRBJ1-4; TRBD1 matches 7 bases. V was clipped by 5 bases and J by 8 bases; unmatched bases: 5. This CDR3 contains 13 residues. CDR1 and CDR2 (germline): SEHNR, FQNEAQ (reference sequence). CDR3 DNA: TGTGCCAGCAGCCCGACAGGGATCGAAAAACTGTTTTTT. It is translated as CASSPTGIEKLFF.

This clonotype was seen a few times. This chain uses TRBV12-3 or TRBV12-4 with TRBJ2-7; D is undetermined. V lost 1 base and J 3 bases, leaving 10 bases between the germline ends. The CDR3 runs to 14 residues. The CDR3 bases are TGTGCCAGCAGTTTAGGCTTGGGGTTCTACGAGCAGTACTTC. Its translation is CASSLGLGFYEQYF.

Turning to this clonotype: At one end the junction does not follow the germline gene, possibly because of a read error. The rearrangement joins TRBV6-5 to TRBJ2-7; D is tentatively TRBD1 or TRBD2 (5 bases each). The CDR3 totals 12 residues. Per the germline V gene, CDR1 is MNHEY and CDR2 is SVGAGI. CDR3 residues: CASSYSGDEQCF. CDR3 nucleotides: TGTGCCAGCAGTTACTCGGGGGACGAGCAGTGCTTC.

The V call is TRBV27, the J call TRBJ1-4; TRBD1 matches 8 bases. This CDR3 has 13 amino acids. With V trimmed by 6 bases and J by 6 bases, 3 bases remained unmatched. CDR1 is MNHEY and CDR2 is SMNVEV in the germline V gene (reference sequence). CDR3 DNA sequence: TGTGCCAGCAGACAGGGGGGGGATGAAAAACTGTTTTTT. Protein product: CASRQGGDEKLFF.

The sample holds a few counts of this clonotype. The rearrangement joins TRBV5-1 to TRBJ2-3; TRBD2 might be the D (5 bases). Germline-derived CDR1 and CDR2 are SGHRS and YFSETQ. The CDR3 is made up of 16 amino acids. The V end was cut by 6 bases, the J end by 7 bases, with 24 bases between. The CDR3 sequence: CASMPNTGFNSYTQYF. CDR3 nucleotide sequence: TGCGCCAGCATGCCAAACACGGGGTTTAATTCCTATACGCAGTATTTT.